A selection of T cell receptor beta chains follows, all from one sample in a study of resident and recirculating memory T cells in vitiligo. Sequenced by immunoSEQ multiplex PCR; TCRdb stores in-frame clones only, minus some. The sample gives tens of thousands of clones, roughly 90% of which show up once; over 4.5% is in the top ten. Input material: blood. The source is a male donor with vitiligo. The CDR3 runs from the conserved cysteine through the conserved F or W. D genes are given only for firm matches. Clone size is shown for a subset of rows, as once, few, many or a class of expanded clone.

j_call clone_size v_call d_call cdr3_nt cdr3_aa
TRBJ2-5 - TRBV7-7 - TGTGCTAGCAGCTTAGGTGCGGGTCGGGAGACCCAGTACTTC CASSLGAGRETQYF
TRBJ1-2 - TRBV6-6 TRBD1 TGTGCCAGCAGTTACTCGGGGCAGGGGGCAGAGGGCTACACCTTC CASSYSGQGAEGYTF
TRBJ2-7 - TRBV27 TRBD2 TGTGCCAGCAGTTTAGGACTAGCGGGCATCTCCTACGAGCAGTACTTC CASSLGLAGISYEQYF
TRBJ2-3 - TRBV11-2 - TGTGCCAGCAGCTTAGGGGGGGTCCTAATCACAGATACGCAGTATTTT CASSLGGVLITDTQYF
TRBJ1-1 - TRBV19 TRBD1 TGTGCCAGTAGCCAATTTCCGGGACAGGGAAATGAAGCTTTCTTT CASSQFPGQGNEAFF
TRBJ2-5 - TRBV6-5 - TGTGCCAGCAGCCCCTTAGTACAAGAGACCCAGTACTTC CASSPLVQETQYF
TRBJ2-1 - TRBV29-1 - TGCAGCGTTGGAGGGCAGGGGGGCTCCTACAATGAGCAGTTCTTC CSVGGQGGSYNEQFF
TRBJ1-2 few TRBV5-6 TRBD1 TGTGCCAGCAGTTCCGGACAGGCCCTCACCATCTATGGCTACACCTTC CASSSGQALTIYGYTF
TRBJ1-6 - TRBV7-2 - TGTGCCAGCAGCCCCGGGGGGGGATGGTCACCCCTCCACTTT CASSPGGGWSPLHF
TRBJ2-7 few TRBV7-9 - TGTGCCAGCAGCTTAAGCGGCCGCTACGAGCAGTACTTC CASSLSGRYEQYF
TRBJ1-2 - TRBV7-2 TRBD1 TGTGCCAGCAGCGGACAGGGCTATGGCTACACCTTC CASSGQGYGYTF
TRBJ2-7 - TRBV18 TRBD1 TGTGCCAGCTCACCACCGCGGGACAGGGTGTACGAGCAGTACTTC CASSPPRDRVYEQYF
TRBJ1-1 - TRBV18 TRBD1 TGTGCCAGCTCCCCTTGGGGGACAGGGGGTAGTAGGGCTGAAGCTTTCTTT CASSPWGTGGSRAEAFF
TRBJ1-1 - TRBV30 TRBD1 TGTGCCGTGGGGACAGGGACTATGAACACTGAAGCTTTCTTT CAVGTGTMNTEAFF
TRBJ1-5 - TRBV15 - TGTGCCACCAGCAGAGACAGGGGACCCAGCAATCAGCCCCAGCATTTT CATSRDRGPSNQPQHF
TRBJ2-7 - TRBV7-2 - TGTGCCAGCAGCTCGACTAGTCTTGGGGAGCAGTACTTC CASSSTSLGEQYF
TRBJ2-7 - TRBV7-9 - TGTGCCAGCAGCCCGAGTAAAGTAACTCCGTTCTTCTACGAGCAGTACTTC CASSPSKVTPFFYEQYF
TRBJ2-4 - TRBV10-1 TRBD2 TGCGCCACCCCGCGGGGGAGGGAGGCCAAAAACATTCAGTACTTC CATPRGREAKNIQYF
TRBJ2-3 - TRBV14 TRBD2 TGTGCCAGCAGCCTGTTGGCGGGGGGAGACACAGATACGCAGTATTTT CASSLLAGGDTDTQYF
TRBJ1-5 - TRBV11-3 TRBD1 TGTGCCAGCATCTCAGCCACCCACAAAGGGGGCGAGGGGCAGCCCCAGCATTTT CASISATHKGGEGQPQHF
TRBJ2-1 - TRBV7-9 - TGTGCCAGCAGCTCCCTTCGGGGGGCGGATTGGGGTGAGGATGAGCAGTTCTTC CASSSLRGADWGEDEQFF
TRBJ2-2 - TRBV7-2 - TGTGCCAGCAGAGAAGCGCCGAACCAGGGGAAGGCCGGGGAGCTGTTTTTT CASREAPNQGKAGELFF
TRBJ2-3 - TRBV7-6 TRBD2 TGTGCCAGCAGCTTAGCAGAGGGACTAGTGGCGCAGTATTTT CASSLAEGLVAQYF
TRBJ1-2 - TRBV19 - TGTGCCAGTAGTTTTTCGACAGATGGCTACACCTTC CASSFSTDGYTF
TRBJ1-3 - TRBV18 - TGTGCCAGCTCGTCTACCCTAGCCCAAAACACCATATATTTT CASSSTLAQNTIYF
TRBJ2-5 - TRBV5-1 - TGCGCCAGCAGCTTGGGGCTAACCTATGTACGGAGGGAAGAGACCCAGTACTTC CASSLGLTYVRREETQYF
TRBJ2-1 - TRBV19 - TGTGCCAGTAACCTCAGATGGGGGGATGAGCAGTTCTTC CASNLRWGDEQFF
TRBJ2-7 - TRBV29-1 TRBD1 TGCAGCGGCCGGGACAGGTTTTCCTACGAGCAGTACTTC CSGRDRFSYEQYF
TRBJ1-3 - TRBV7-2 - TGTGCCAGCAGCTTAGAAAGGGGGTTTGGAAACACCATATATTTT CASSLERGFGNTIYF
TRBJ2-1 - TRBV4-3 TRBD1 TGCGCCAGCAGCCAAGTATGGCAGGGGGCGAACAATGAGCAGTTCTTC CASSQVWQGANNEQFF
TRBJ1-2 once TRBV28 TRBD1 TGTGCCAGCAGGGCACAGGGGGCATCTAACTATGGCTACACCTTC CASRAQGASNYGYTF
TRBJ1-4 - TRBV28 TRBD1 TGTGCCAGCAGCCTACCGGGACAGGGAGATGAAAAACTGTTTTTT CASSLPGQGDEKLFF
TRBJ1-1 once TRBV5-6 TRBD1 TGTGCCAGCAGCGCCGGGACAGCAACTGAAGCTTTCTTT CASSAGTATEAFF
TRBJ2-1 once TRBV9 TRBD1 TGTGCCAGCTCCGGGACAGGGTATGATGAGCAGTTCTTC CASSGTGYDEQFF
TRBJ2-5 few TRBV4-3 TRBD1 TGCGCCAGCAGCCAAGGGTTGGGACAGGGGGCGGAGACCCAGTACTTC CASSQGLGQGAETQYF
TRBJ2-3 - TRBV29-1 TRBD1 TGCAGCGTGGCAGGGACAGAGAGCACAGATACGCAGTATTTT CSVAGTESTDTQYF
TRBJ1-2 - TRBV18 TRBD1 TGTGCCAGCTCACCAGCCTTACAGGGGCGGGCTAATAGTTATGGCTACACCTTC CASSPALQGRANSYGYTF
TRBJ1-2 - TRBV10-3 TRBD1 TGTGCCATCAACCCGGGACAGAGACTGATCTATGGCTACACCTTC CAINPGQRLIYGYTF
TRBJ1-1 - TRBV6-1 - TGTGCCAGCAGTGTAAGGACTGGGAACACTGAAGCTTTCTTT CASSVRTGNTEAFF
TRBJ1-2 once TRBV7-3 - TGTGCCAGCAGCTTAACGCAGGGCTACTATGGCTACACCTTC CASSLTQGYYGYTF
TRBJ2-1 - TRBV7-8 TRBD2 TGTGCCAGCAGCTTAAGTGGACTAGCGGGGGCGGGTGAGCAGTTCTTC CASSLSGLAGAGEQFF
TRBJ2-1 - TRBV6-4 TRBD1 TGTGCCAGCAGTGAAAAGGGGGCGGAGGACAATGAGCAGTTCTTC CASSEKGAEDNEQFF
TRBJ2-3 - TRBV5-1 - TGCGCCAGCAGCTTGGCCGTAGGGGCAACAGATACGCAGTATTTT CASSLAVGATDTQYF
TRBJ1-2 - TRBV6-5 TRBD1 TGTGCCAGCAGTTACGGGGACAGGGATGGCTACACCTTC CASSYGDRDGYTF
TRBJ2-2 - TRBV7-6 - TGTGCCAGCAGCTTAGATGTGGCAGGGAACACCGGGGAGCTGTTTTTT CASSLDVAGNTGELFF
TRBJ1-5 - TRBV6-1 - TGTGCCAGCAGTGGCAGGCCTGGCAATCAGCCCCAGCATTTT CASSGRPGNQPQHF
TRBJ2-5 - TRBV15 TRBD1 TGTGCCACCAGCAGTATAGGACAGGGGGAGGGGGAGACCCAGTACTTC CATSSIGQGEGETQYF
TRBJ2-3 - TRBV30 TRBD2 TGTGCCTGGCCCCCGGCAGCGGCGGGGGGGATTCGAAGCACAGATACGCAGTATTTT CAWPPAAAGGIRSTDTQYF
TRBJ2-7 - TRBV5-4 TRBD1 TGTGCCAGCAGCCCTCCGGGACAGGGGCGGGAGCAGTACTTC CASSPPGQGREQYF
TRBJ2-1 - TRBV28 TRBD1 TGTGCCAGTCTACCGGGACAGGGGTACAATGAGCAGTTCTTC CASLPGQGYNEQFF
TRBJ2-1 - TRBV30 - TGTGCCTGGAGTCCAGACTCCGAGCAGTTCTTC CAWSPDSEQFF
TRBJ1-1 - TRBV18 - TGTGCCAGCTCACCACGGGAGGTTGGCACTGAAGCTTTCTTT CASSPREVGTEAFF
TRBJ1-6 - TRBV5-5 - TGTGCCAGCAGCTTGGACAGGGAAAAATCACCCCTCCACTTT CASSLDREKSPLHF